This T cell receptor beta chain stems from a study of blood T cells in healthy people across ages. General study points: In these data, TCR beta diversity tracked strongly with naive T cell percentage.

Samples had at least 7 million PBMCs isolated from them. V gave up 3 bases and J gave up 4 bases, with 7 bases separating them. This CDR3 has 13 amino acids. This clonotype occurred many times. Its specificity is unknown. Primed by a sample-barcoded 5' primer and a J-beta primer mix, a second PCR proceeded for about 6 to 11 cycles. A template-switch adaptor containing 12 random nucleotides labeled each cDNA molecule. TCRdb re-derived calls from the 5' RACE reads in MiXCR, one entry per CDR3 protein. The repertoire consists of around 850,000 distinct CDR3 sequences, with 30% to 45% occurring once and the leading ten covering approximately 13%.

The sample consisted of blood. The rearrangement uses TRBV12-3 or TRBV12-4 and TRBJ1-5; D call uncertain. The clonotype originates from a man younger than 35 in good health. The CDR3 loop reads CASSFAGNQPQHF. CDR3 DNA: TGTGCCAGCAGTTTCGCGGGTAATCAGCCCCAGCATTTT.